The 25 T cell receptor beta chains below come from one sample, sequenced in a study of blood T cell repertoires in COVID-19. This table comes from immunoSEQ multiplex PCR, and its TCRdb copy is limited to in-frame clones, with some not included. The table lists 100,000 to 150,000 clones, approximately 85% of them singletons. The material sequenced was peripheral blood. The receptors were gathered from a man older than 75 with active or convalescent COVID-19.

The chain uses TRBV2 and TRBJ2-1; 9 bases are a match to TRBD2. There are 15 residues in the CDR3. Trimming removed 1 base from V and 5 bases from J; junction bases left unmatched: 3. The germline gives CDR1 SNHLY, CDR2 FYNNEI. CDR3 DNA sequence: TGTGCCAGCAGTGAAGGCCTAGCGGGACACAATGAGCAGTTCTTC. Its protein is CASSEGLAGHNEQFF.

The table lists this clone with a count of one. V and J are TRBV6-6 and TRBJ1-2, with TRBD1 matching 8 bases. CDR3 length: 14 residues. Germline V lookup: CDR1 MNHNY, CDR2 SVGAGI (reference sequence). The junction had 9 bases not matched to a gene; V was cut back by 4 bases and J by 8 bases. The CDR3 DNA reads TGTGCCAGCAGTTTTGGACAGGGAAATCAGGGCTACACCTTC. This sequence encodes CASSFGQGNQGYTF.

CDR3 region: CASSRGLAGGTGELFF. DNA for the CDR3: TGTGCCAGCAGCCGGGGACTAGCGGGAGGCACCGGGGAGCTGTTTTTT. The chain employs TRBV7-9 and TRBJ2-2; 15 bases are shared with TRBD2. The trim removed 5 bases at V and 4 bases at J, leaving 2 bases unmatched. The CDR3 loop spans 16 amino acids. Germline CDR1 reads SEHNR; CDR2 reads FQNEAQ (reference sequence).

This clone is a singleton in its sample. The genes are TRBV30 and TRBJ1-2; 9 bases fit TRBD1. Germline CDR1 is GTSNPN and CDR2 is SVGIG (reference sequence). This CDR3 spans 13 amino acids. With V trimmed by 4 bases and J by 7 bases, 7 bases remained unmatched. CDR3 in DNA: TGTGCCTGGAAGGACAGGGGCTACAGTGGCTACACCTTC. Translated, it gives CAWKDRGYSGYTF.

The V call is TRBV6-2 or TRBV6-3, the J call TRBJ1-1; D perhaps matches TRBD1 (5 bases). V was pared by 3 bases and J by 1 base, with 15 bases between. CDR3 length equals 16 residues. CDR1 is MNHEY, CDR2 SVGEGT, per germline. CDR3: CASSYQAGLTNTEAFF. In DNA, the CDR3 is TGTGCCAGCAGTTATCAGGCAGGGCTAACGAACACTGAAGCTTTCTTT.

This clone was counted between two and nine times. J is TRBJ1-2 and V is TRBV19, with unresolved D. The CDR3 runs 10 residues. CDR1 and CDR2 (germline): LNHDA, SQIVND (reference sequence). The CDR3: CAAGRSGYTF. CDR3 nucleotide sequence: TGTGCAGCGGGGAGGAGCGGCTACACCTTC.

In regard to this clone: A junction end diverges from the germline sequence, so it may reflect a read error. The chain is built from TRBV18 and TRBJ1-2, with D unclear. CDR1 KGHSH and CDR2 LQKENI come from the germline V gene. This CDR3 is built from 13 residues. In DNA form, the CDR3 reads TGTGCCAGCTCCCTCAACAATAACAATGGCTACACCTTC. This codes for CASSLNNNNGYTF.

This clone was detected a few times. This rearrangement joins TRBV14 to TRBJ2-7; maybe TRBD1 (6 bases). Trimming left V 0 bases short and J 6 bases short, with 15 bases between. This CDR3 comprises 15 residues. Per the germline V gene, CDR1 is SGHDN and CDR2 is FVKESK. CDR3 DNA: TGTGCCAGCAGCCAAGAGTGGAAGGGGGTGGTCGAGCAGTACTTC. Encoded protein: CASSQEWKGVVEQYF.

The chain uses TRBV5-1 and TRBJ1-6, with 8 nucleotides matching TRBD1. The CDR3 has 16 amino acids. Looked up from germline, CDR1 is SGHRS and CDR2 is YFSETQ. The J segment lost 10 bases and the V segment lost 3 bases, leaving 12 bases of the junction unmatched. The CDR3 is CASSSGIGQGRSPLHF. CDR3 nucleotide sequence: TGCGCCAGCAGCTCCGGAATAGGACAGGGACGGTCACCCCTCCACTTT.

The chain couples TRBV5-1 to TRBJ2-7; unclear D gene. The germline V gene has CDR1 SGHRS and CDR2 YFSETQ. Trimming stripped 4 bases from V and 5 bases from J, with 13 bases between. The CDR3 sequence is 13 residues long. CDR3: CASSPGRSNEQYF. The CDR3 nucleotides are TGCGCCAGCAGCCCGGGTCGGTCCAACGAGCAGTACTTC.

This clone was detected a few times. The chain uses TRBV10-1 and TRBJ2-2; 13 positions agree with TRBD2. CDR1 is WNHNN and CDR2 is SYGVQD in the germline V gene (reference sequence). Trimming at V came to 0 bases and at J to 3 bases, leaving 10 bases not matched to a gene. The CDR3 spans 20 residues. The CDR3 DNA follows: TGCGCCAGCAGTGAGTCGGGTAAAACTAGCGGGGGGGAACACACCGGGGAGCTGTTTTTT. Protein: CASSESGKTSGGEHTGELFF.

This chain links TRBV27 with TRBJ1-2, with D possibly being TRBD1 (6 bases). Germline values: CDR1 MNHEY, CDR2 SMNVEV (reference sequence). V dropped 1 base and J dropped 4 bases, with 16 bases sitting between them. The CDR3 spans 16 residues. The CDR3 DNA follows: TGTGCCAGCAGTTTATTTCGTAACAGAGGGGGCTATGGCTACACCTTC. The encoded protein is CASSLFRNRGGYGYTF.

V gene TRBV7-3 combines with J gene TRBJ1-2, with 9 nucleotides matching TRBD1. CDR1 and CDR2 (germline): SGHTA, FQGTGA. Germline trimming cut 3 bases from V and 3 bases from J; bases unmatched to any gene: 5. The CDR3 is 15 amino acids. The CDR3 loop is CASSLETGGHYGYTF. The CDR3 nucleotides read TGTGCCAGCAGCTTGGAGACAGGGGGACACTATGGCTACACCTTC.

The chain joins TRBV29-1 to TRBJ1-2; D call uncertain. The CDR3 spans 12 residues. Germline values: CDR1 SQVTM, CDR2 ANQGSEA. The V end was cut by 4 bases, the J end by 8 bases, with 14 bases between. The CDR3 sequence: CSVGRSAGGYTF. CDR3 DNA: TGCAGCGTTGGAAGGTCGGCGGGAGGCTACACCTTC.

This clone came up once. The chain employs TRBV10-3 and TRBJ1-5, with D perhaps TRBD1 (5 bases). Germline V gene data show CDR1 as ENHRY and CDR2 as SYGVKD. V dropped 7 bases and J dropped 3 bases, with 10 bases sitting between them. The CDR3 spans 13 residues. The CDR3 sequence is CAINGRDNQPQHF. The CDR3 DNA sequence: TGTGCCATCAATGGCAGGGACAATCAGCCCCAGCATTTT.

This clone was seen only a few times. This rearrangement joins TRBV18 to TRBJ2-7; TRBD1 is a possible D gene (5 bases). CDR1 is KGHSH and CDR2 is LQKENI in the germline V gene. The CDR3 has 13 amino acids. Between the trimmed V and J ends, which lost 2 bases and 2 bases, there was a span of 7 bases. The CDR3 DNA follows: TGTGCCAGCTCACCAGGCAGGGCCTACGAGCAGTACTTC. Residues: CASSPGRAYEQYF.

This clone was seen a single time. This chain joins TRBV7-9 and TRBJ1-5, with TRBD1 matching over 9 bases. The CDR3 consists of 16 residues. In germline, CDR1 is SEHNR, CDR2 FQNEAQ (reference sequence). Losses at the gene ends were 5 bases for V and 5 bases for J; bases not matched to a gene: 10. The DNA for the CDR3 is TGTGCCAGCAGCCCGGACAGGGGTCTCGGGGATCAGCCCCAGCATTTT. Translating it yields CASSPDRGLGDQPQHF.

The chain combines TRBV10-3 with TRBJ1-1; tentatively, D is TRBD1 (6 bases). CDR3 size: 13 residues. Trimming took off 11 bases at V and 1 base at J, with 14 bases between the two ends. In germline, CDR1 is ENHRY, CDR2 SYGVKD. The CDR3 here is CASGGAGNTEAFF. The CDR3 bases are TGTGCCTCCGGGGGGGCGGGGAACACTGAAGCTTTCTTT.

This chain links TRBV7-8 with TRBJ2-1; tentatively, D is TRBD1 (6 bases). Germline CDR1 reads SGHVS; CDR2 reads FQNEAQ. Trimming took 2 bases from V and 0 from J, leaving 17 bases between them. The CDR3 spans 18 residues. CDR3 region: CASSLQTGTTSSYNEQFF. The CDR3 region has the DNA TGTGCCAGCAGCTTACAAACCGGGACAACCAGCTCCTACAATGAGCAGTTCTTC. The whole variable domain, filled in from reference TRBV7-8 and TRBJ2-1, reads GAGVSQSPRYKVAKRGQDVALRCDPISGHVSLFWYQQALGQGPEFLTYFQNEAQLDKSGLPSDRFFAERPEGSVSTLKIQRTQQEDSAVYLCASSLQTGTTSSYNEQFFGPGTRLTVL.

This chain joins TRBV4-1 and TRBJ2-7, with 11 bases fitting TRBD2. The CDR3 covers 15 residues. V lost 1 base, J lost 7 bases, and 6 bases stayed unmatched. Germline CDR1 reads MGHRA; CDR2 reads YSYEKL. In nucleotides, the CDR3 is TGCGCCAGCAGCCAAGCTCTAGCGGGGGGTCGGGAGCAGTACTTC. Amino acids: CASSQALAGGREQYF.

This chain joins TRBV5-4 and TRBJ2-7, with D possibly matching TRBD2 (6 bases). Deletions cut 3 bases from V and 0 bases from J, with 16 bases between. The germline V gene encodes CDR1 SGHNT and CDR2 YYREEE (reference sequence). The CDR3 has 16 residues. The CDR3 nucleotides read TGTGCCAGCAGCTCGATGGGCGGGGTCAACTCCTACGAGCAGTACTTC. Translation: CASSSMGGVNSYEQYF.

The chain links TRBV6-2 or TRBV6-3 to TRBJ2-7, with TRBD2 identical over 13 bases. Trimming removed 6 bases from V and 7 bases from J; junction bases left unmatched: 12. The CDR3 is 16 residues long. Germline lookup yields CDR1 MNHEY and CDR2 SVGEGT. CDR3 loop: CASSDLRTSGSVEQYF. For the CDR3, the DNA is TGTGCCAGCAGCGATCTAAGGACTAGCGGGAGCGTAGAGCAGTACTTC.

V usage is TRBV21-1 and J usage is TRBJ1-4. TRBV21-1 is assigned pseudogene status. The CDR3 is made up of 12 amino acids. The CDR3 DNA follows: TGTGCCAGCACCCGCCGGGATGAAAGAATGTTTTTT. Amino acid sequence: CASTRRDERMFF.

J is TRBJ2-3 and V is TRBV5-1; 10 nucleotides align to TRBD1. V lost 4 bases to trimming and J lost 7 bases; unmatched junction nucleotides: 9. This CDR3 has 15 residues. Germline V CDR1 and CDR2: SGHRS, YFSETQ. CDR3 nucleotide sequence: TGCGCCAGCAGCACCCGGACAGGGGGATACAATACGCAGTATTTT. Translation: CASSTRTGGYNTQYF. The complete variable domain, with remaining parts taken from reference TRBV5-1 and TRBJ2-3, reads KAGVTQTPRYLIKTRGQQVTLSCSPISGHRSVSWYQQTPGQGLQFLFEYFSETQRNKGNFPGRFSGRQFSNSRSEMNVSTLELGDSALYLCASSTRTGGYNTQYFGPGTRLTVL.

The chain links TRBV7-2 to TRBJ2-3; 8 nucleotides match TRBD2. The CDR3 is 17 amino acids. From germline, CDR1 is SGHTA and CDR2 FQGNSA. The junction had 11 bases not matched to a gene; V was cut back by 2 bases and J by 4 bases. CDR3 in DNA: TGTGCCAGCAGCTTATTTGGGGGGACTAGAGCCCCAGATACGCAGTATTTT. The encoded protein is CASSLFGGTRAPDTQYF.